The 16 T cell receptor beta chains in this list originate from one sample, sequenced in a study of T cell changes during pregnancy in multiple sclerosis. Profiling relied on immunoSEQ multiplex PCR, and the TCRdb table lists in-frame clones only, not all of them. The sample yields 65,000 to 85,000 clones, around 90% seen once. The sample in question was CD4+ T cells from peripheral blood mononuclear cells, obtained after pregnancy. These TCRs come from a female donor with multiple sclerosis, enrolled in a pregnancy study.

This clone has only one observation. The gene calls are TRBV7-2 and TRBJ2-7; 10 bases align to TRBD2. The V segment lost 1 base and the J segment 3 bases; nucleotides outside the gene matches: 6. Germline assignment: CDR1 SGHTA and CDR2 FQGNSA. This CDR3 is 16 amino acids long. In nucleotides, the CDR3 is TGTGCCAGCAGCTTAGTTGGGACTAGCGAGTACTACGAGCAGTACTTC. Amino acids: CASSLVGTSEYYEQYF.

V gene TRBV10-3 combines with J gene TRBJ2-7; TRBD2 agrees at 8 bases. The trim removed 6 bases at V and 3 bases at J, leaving 4 bases unmatched. There are 13 residues in the CDR3. In germline, CDR1 is ENHRY, CDR2 SYGVKD. The chain's CDR3 is CAIRREVGYEQYF. The CDR3 DNA reads TGTGCCATCAGGCGGGAGGTAGGCTACGAGCAGTACTTC.

The gene calls are TRBV18 and TRBJ2-5; 9 nucleotides agree with TRBD1. The ends lost 1 base at V and 5 bases at J; junction bases unmatched: 5. The CDR3 is 15 residues long. The germline V gene has CDR1 KGHSH and CDR2 LQKENI. In DNA, the CDR3 is TGTGCCAGCTCACCACGGGACAGGGCAGCCGAGACCCAGTACTTC. This translates into CASSPRDRAAETQYF.

The J gene is TRBJ1-1, the V gene TRBV5-1, with TRBD1 matching over 8 bases. This CDR3 is built from 14 residues. The germline V gene encodes CDR1 SGHRS and CDR2 YFSETQ. Unmatched junction bases numbered 5, after V lost 2 bases and J lost 5 bases. CDR3 protein: CASSFNTGGTEAFF. DNA of the CDR3: TGCGCCAGCAGCTTCAATACAGGGGGGACTGAAGCTTTCTTT.

The rearrangement joins TRBV7-9 to TRBJ2-7, with D possibly TRBD2 on 5 matching bases. Trimming removed 2 bases from V and 3 bases from J, with 8 bases in between. The germline V gene has CDR1 SEHNR and CDR2 FQNEAQ (reference sequence). The CDR3 runs 13 residues. In DNA form, the CDR3 reads TGTGCCAGCAGCTTAAACGGGGACTACGAGCAGTACTTC. Its translation is CASSLNGDYEQYF.

This rearrangement joins TRBV19 to TRBJ2-2, with 8 positions matching TRBD1. V lost 7 bases, J lost 7 bases, and 5 bases stayed unmatched. CDR1 and CDR2 from the germline V gene are LNHDA and SQIVND (reference sequence). This CDR3 region has 13 residues. The CDR3 here is CASNGQGDGELFF. The CDR3 DNA is TGTGCCAGTAACGGACAGGGAGACGGGGAGCTGTTTTTT. Full variable domain (missing parts from reference TRBV19 and TRBJ2-2): DGGITQSPKYLFRKEGQNVTLSCEQNLNHDAMYWYRQDPGQGLRLIYYSQIVNDFQKGDIAEGYSVSREKKESFPLTVTSAQKNPTAFYLCASNGQGDGELFFGEGSRLTVL.

The V and J genes are TRBV19 and TRBJ1-2, with TRBD1 matching over 9 bases. This CDR3 is 13 amino acids long. CDR1 LNHDA and CDR2 SQIVND come from the germline V gene (reference sequence). The V and J ends lost 9 bases and 6 bases, in that order; junction bases with no gene match: 8. CDR3 sequence: CASRRDREDGYTF. The CDR3 DNA reads as TGTGCCAGCAGGAGGGACAGGGAGGATGGCTACACCTTC.

The V call is TRBV7-9, the J call TRBJ1-2; 8 positions agree with TRBD1. Germline V gene sequence: CDR1 SEHNR, CDR2 FQNEAQ (reference sequence). Losses at the gene ends were 8 bases for V and 0 bases for J; bases not matched to a gene: 8. The CDR3 is made up of 15 amino acids. This CDR3 is CASANSDRANYGYTF. The CDR3 DNA follows: TGTGCCAGCGCCAATTCGGACAGGGCTAACTATGGCTACACCTTC.

V and J are TRBV28 and TRBJ1-2; 11 nucleotides match TRBD1. V dropped 4 bases and J dropped 6; count of bases not matched to a gene: 10. Germline V lookup: CDR1 MDHEN, CDR2 SYDVKM. The CDR3 length is 16 residues. The CDR3 DNA reads as TGTGCCAGCAGTTCCCCCGGACAGGGGGCGACTCATGGCTACACCTTC. Amino acid sequence: CASSSPGQGATHGYTF.

This clone was seen once. The chain has TRBV18 and TRBJ2-7, with 8 nucleotides matching TRBD2. Per the germline V gene, CDR1 is KGHSH and CDR2 is LQKENI. With V trimmed by 3 bases and J by 0 bases, 10 bases remained unmatched. This CDR3 has 17 residues. DNA of the CDR3: TGTGCCAGCTCACCGCCGGGACTAGGGAAAAGCTCCTACGAGCAGTACTTC. This gives the protein CASSPPGLGKSSYEQYF.

This chain uses TRBV5-6 with TRBJ2-5; no clear D gene. The CDR3 contains 13 residues. V lost 3 bases to trimming and J lost 1 base, with 7 bases between them. Germline V CDR1 and CDR2: SGHDT, YYEEEE. The CDR3 DNA reads as TGTGCCAGCAGCTCTACAGTCCAAGAGACCCAGTACTTC. This codes for CASSSTVQETQYF.

The chain links TRBV5-1 to TRBJ1-1; TRBD1 aligns across 9 bases. After removal of 4 bases from V and 5 bases from J, the junction contained 18 bases not matched to a gene. From germline, CDR1 is SGHRS and CDR2 YFSETQ. CDR3 length: 18 amino acids. The CDR3 DNA reads TGCGCCAGCAGCCTACGAGTCCCGGGACAGGGACAGAAGACTGAAGCTTTCTTT. It yields the protein CASSLRVPGQGQKTEAFF.

V usage is TRBV19 and J usage is TRBJ2-7; TRBD1 agrees at 11 bases. Germline loops: CDR1 LNHDA, CDR2 SQIVND (reference sequence). The ends lost 5 bases at V and 4 bases at J; junction bases unmatched: 7. The CDR3 covers 15 residues. CDR3 sequence: CASSSRTGGGYEQYF. Written as DNA, the CDR3 is TGTGCCAGTAGTTCAAGGACAGGGGGCGGATACGAGCAGTACTTC.

V and J are TRBV7-9 and TRBJ1-1, with 9 bases identical to TRBD1. V dropped 7 bases and J dropped 2; count of bases not matched to a gene: 5. This CDR3 has 14 residues. Germline V gene sequence: CDR1 SEHNR, CDR2 FQNEAQ (reference sequence). The CDR3 sequence: CASTTGGDNTEAFF. CDR3 DNA sequence: TGTGCCAGCACCACAGGGGGCGATAACACTGAAGCTTTCTTT.

V is TRBV7-2 and J is TRBJ2-7; TRBD2 agrees at 12 bases. This CDR3 is 17 amino acids long. Germline V gene data show CDR1 as SGHTA and CDR2 as FQGNSA. The J segment lost 7 bases and the V segment lost 1 base, leaving 11 bases of the junction unmatched. CDR3 residues: CASSLGSSGGAENEQYF. CDR3 DNA: TGTGCCAGCAGCTTAGGATCTAGCGGGGGGGCGGAAAATGAGCAGTACTTC. Full variable domain (rest looked up from reference TRBV7-2 and TRBJ2-7): GAGVSQSPSNKVTEKGKDVELRCDPISGHTALYWYRQSLGQGLEFLIYFQGNSAPDKSGLPSDRFSAERTGGSVSTLTIQRTQQEDSAVYLCASSLGSSGGAENEQYFGPGTRLTVT.

The chain combines TRBV30 with TRBJ1-5; D remains ambiguous. V lost 0 bases to trimming and J lost 4 bases, with 16 bases between them. Germline CDR1 and CDR2: GTSNPN and SVGIG (reference sequence). This CDR3 is built from 16 residues. CDR3 sequence (DNA): TGTGCCTGGAGTGTACGTGGTCCAGCGCGGAATCAGCCCCAGCATTTT. It codes for CAWSVRGPARNQPQHF.